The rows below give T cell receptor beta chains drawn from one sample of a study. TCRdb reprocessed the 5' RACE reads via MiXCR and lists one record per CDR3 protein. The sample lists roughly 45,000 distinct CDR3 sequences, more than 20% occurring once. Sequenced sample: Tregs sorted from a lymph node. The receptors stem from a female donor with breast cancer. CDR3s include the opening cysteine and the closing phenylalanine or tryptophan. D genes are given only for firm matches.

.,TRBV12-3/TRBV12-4,CASRLEVADTQYF
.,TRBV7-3,CASSSGLATGELFF
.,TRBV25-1,CASSEWVGYEQYF
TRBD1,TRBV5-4,CASSPTGDHFHSGNTIYF
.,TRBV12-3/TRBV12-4,CASSLPPSTDTQYF
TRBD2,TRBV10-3,CAISEGLAGNEQFF
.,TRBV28,CASSLSRNYGYTF
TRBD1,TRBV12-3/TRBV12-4,CASRGTGGNTEAFF
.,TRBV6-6,CASSYSVAGEQYF
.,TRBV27,CASVTGELFF
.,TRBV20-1,CSAREMGSGAVGNTIYF
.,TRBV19,CASSSPGDPYNEQFF
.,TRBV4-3,CASSLGEGAEAFF